This T cell receptor beta chain came from a study of blood T cell repertoires in COVID-19. This CDR3 is built from 13 residues. CDR1 and CDR2 from the germline V gene are LNHNV and YYDKDF (reference sequence). V lost 2 bases and J lost 6, with 10 bases in between. Participants were aged about 18 to 95 years, lived in around 22 US areas, and enrolled virtually. Symptom resolution, clearance, or two negative PCRs marked donors in Cohort 3 as recovered. Authors' methods: How many nucleated cells were present was estimated from reference gene primer amplification. Sequenced by immunoSEQ multiplex PCR; TCRdb stores in-frame clones only, minus some. That table is the source of V, J and clone size, and D and trimming were worked out from the DNA. The data show approximately 280,000 clones, about 85% seen once.

The sequencing sample was made of PBMCs or T cells enriched from blood (not recorded which). V gene TRBV15 combines with J gene TRBJ1-2; possible D gene TRBD1, 6 bases. The TCR sequence derives from a woman aged 50 to 65 who had recovered from COVID-19. The CDR3, as DNA: TGTGCCACCAGCAGACGGACAGTTGATGGCTACACCTTC. As protein: CATSRRTVDGYTF.